These 26 T cell receptor beta chains were sequenced from one sample in a study of PD-1 blockade in classical Hodgkin lymphoma. Time point described: newly diagnosed, previously untreated cHL patient sample. Repertoires were generated with immunoSEQ multiplex PCR, while TCRdb's copy carries only in-frame clones and drops some. In the table there are about 20,000 clones, more than 80% of which are singletons. The sequenced material came from peripheral blood mononuclear cells (PBMCs). These receptors originate from a human donor with classical Hodgkin lymphoma.

This clone has only one observation. The chain uses TRBV19 and TRBJ2-1, with D possibly matching TRBD2 (5 bases). The CDR3 covers 15 residues. The germline V gene encodes CDR1 LNHDA and CDR2 SQIVND (reference sequence). V lost 1 base and J 9 bases, leaving 16 bases between the germline ends. The CDR3, as DNA: TGTGCCAGTAGTATAGGAGGGAGTTTCAACAGTGAGCAGTTCTTC. Protein: CASSIGGSFNSEQFF.

V is TRBV5-6 and J is TRBJ2-7, with 7 bases matching TRBD1. Germline CDR1 is SGHDT and CDR2 is YYEEEE. CDR3 length: 16 residues. Trimming took 0 bases from V and 4 from J; bases not matched to a gene: 10. CDR3 DNA sequence: TGTGCCAGCAGCTTGGCCCCACAGGGGATTAGATACGAGCAGTACTTC. Residues: CASSLAPQGIRYEQYF.

The chain links TRBV6-5 to TRBJ2-1; TRBD2 matches 13 bases. V trimming: 3 bases; J trimming: 4 bases; junction bases outside the gene matches: 3. The CDR3 is 16 amino acids. Germline V CDR1 and CDR2: MNHEY, SVGAGI. In DNA, the CDR3 is TGTGCCAGCAGTTATGGGACTAGCGGGGCTTACAATGAGCAGTTCTTC. This gives the protein CASSYGTSGAYNEQFF.

V and J are TRBV25-1 and TRBJ2-7, with no clear D. Trimming cost V 3 bases and J 2 bases, with 5 bases left between them. CDR3 length: 12 residues. Per germline, CDR1 MGHDK and CDR2 SYGVNS. The CDR3 region has the DNA TGTGCCAGCAGTGACCCAGCCTACGAGCAGTACTTC. This translates into CASSDPAYEQYF.

This clone was found once. The chain carries TRBV6-1 and TRBJ1-3, with D unresolved. The V end was cut by 7 bases, the J end by 3 bases, with 4 bases between. This CDR3 spans 11 amino acids. CDR1 is MNHNS, CDR2 SASEGT, per germline. The CDR3 is CASTFGNTIYF. In DNA form, the CDR3 reads TGTGCCAGCACGTTTGGAAACACCATATATTTT.

The genes are TRBV29-1 and TRBJ2-2, with 9 positions matching TRBD2. The germline gives CDR1 SQVTM, CDR2 ANQGSEA. V trimming: 6 bases; J trimming: 5 bases; junction bases outside the gene matches: 4. This CDR3 is 13 amino acids long. CDR3 coding DNA: TGCAGCGTCAGCGGGAGGTTAACCGGGGAGCTGTTTTTT. Its translation is CSVSGRLTGELFF.

This clone has a single count. This chain joins TRBV25-1 and TRBJ1-1; D not certain. Germline V CDR1 and CDR2: MGHDK, SYGVNS. The CDR3 spans 13 residues. V was shortened by 3 bases and J by 5 bases, with 10 bases between the two germline ends. The CDR3 region is CASSDPGSTEAFF. Written as DNA, the CDR3 is TGTGCCAGCAGTGATCCGGGGTCGACTGAAGCTTTCTTT.

The chain links TRBV7-6 to TRBJ1-5; 7 positions match TRBD1. J was trimmed by 7 bases and V by 5 bases; bases with no gene match: 8. CDR1 SGHVS and CDR2 FNYEAQ come from the germline V gene. The CDR3 sequence is 14 residues long. The CDR3 DNA follows: TGTGCCAGCAGCACCAGGGGGTTCAGCCAGCCCCAGCATTTT. Residues: CASSTRGFSQPQHF. Full variable domain (remainder filled in from reference TRBV7-6 and TRBJ1-5): GAGVSQSPRYKVTKRGQDVALRCDPISGHVSLYWYRQALGQGPEFLTYFNYEAQQDKSGLPNDRFSAERPEGSISTLTIQRTEQRDSAMYRCASSTRGFSQPQHFGDGTRLSIL.

The chain links TRBV6-6 to TRBJ1-4; TRBD1 matches 7 bases. In germline, CDR1 is MNHNY, CDR2 SVGAGI (reference sequence). The CDR3 runs 12 residues. After removal of 6 bases from V and 5 bases from J, the junction contained 0 bases not matched to a gene. CDR3 DNA: TGTGCCAGCAGCAGGGGGAATGAAAAACTGTTTTTT. Translated, it gives CASSRGNEKLFF.

The chain combines TRBV6-5 with TRBJ1-5; no definite D call. Trimming shortened V by 2 bases and J by 2 bases, and 7 bases separated the two germline ends. Germline CDR1 reads MNHEY; CDR2 reads SVGAGI. The CDR3 has 14 residues. CDR3 sequence: CASSYEPGNQPQHF. The CDR3 DNA reads TGTGCCAGCAGTTACGAACCCGGCAATCAGCCCCAGCATTTT.

This clone was seen only once. Other DNA variants within this sample encode the same CDR3. The chain couples TRBV5-1 to TRBJ2-6; possible D gene TRBD2, 5 bases. CDR3 size: 15 residues. In germline, CDR1 is SGHRS, CDR2 YFSETQ. Trimming stripped 4 bases from V and 0 bases from J, with 8 bases between. The CDR3 loop is CASSPGSSGANVLTF. The CDR3 DNA reads TGCGCCAGCAGCCCGGGAAGCTCTGGGGCCAACGTCCTGACTTTC.

The chain couples TRBV5-6 to TRBJ2-2; D is possibly TRBD2 (5 bases). Germline values: CDR1 SGHDT, CDR2 YYEEEE. The germline V and J ends were trimmed by 6 bases and 6 bases, with 12 bases remaining between them. This CDR3 region has 13 residues. The CDR3 is CASTRGSSGELFF. For the CDR3, the DNA is TGTGCCAGCACCCGGGGATCGTCCGGGGAGCTGTTTTTT.

This rearrangement joins TRBV6-4 to TRBJ2-7; possibly TRBD1 for D (6 bases). The germline gives CDR1 MRHNA, CDR2 SNTAGT. Trimming took off 2 bases at V and 5 bases at J, with 13 bases between the two ends. CDR3 size: 14 residues. The DNA for the CDR3 is TGTGCCAGCAGTGACACAGGGTGCATCCACGAGCAGTACTTC. This gives the protein CASSDTGCIHEQYF.

V gene TRBV19 combines with J gene TRBJ2-1; 7 nucleotides match TRBD2. Germline loops: CDR1 LNHDA, CDR2 SQIVND (reference sequence). This CDR3 contains 15 residues. V lost 10 bases, J lost 8 bases, and 17 bases stayed unmatched. The CDR3: CATKAPRREIDEQFF. The CDR3 nucleotides are TGTGCCACTAAAGCCCCTCGGCGGGAGATCGATGAGCAGTTCTTC. The entire variable domain, with the rest obtained from reference TRBV19 and TRBJ2-1, is as follows: DGGITQSPKYLFRKEGQNVTLSCEQNLNHDAMYWYRQDPGQGLRLIYYSQIVNDFQKGDIAEGYSVSREKKESFPLTVTSAQKNPTAFYLCATKAPRREIDEQFFGPGTRLTVL.

V gene TRBV6-5 combines with J gene TRBJ2-3; 9 positions agree with TRBD1. V trimming: 1 base; J trimming: 8 bases; junction bases outside the gene matches: 4. The V gene's germline CDR1 is MNHEY and CDR2 SVGAGI. The length of the CDR3 is 14 residues. CDR3 residues: CASSYYEQGATQYF. For the CDR3, the DNA is TGTGCCAGCAGTTACTACGAACAGGGGGCTACGCAGTATTTT.

The CDR3 here is CASSQERGLGNEQFF. DNA for the CDR3: TGCGCCAGCAGCCAAGAAAGGGGGCTCGGCAATGAGCAGTTCTTC. This rearrangement joins TRBV4-1 to TRBJ2-1; 7 bases match TRBD1. Per the germline V gene, CDR1 is MGHRA and CDR2 is YSYEKL. The V and J ends lost 0 bases and 6 bases, in that order; junction bases with no gene match: 5. The CDR3 is 15 amino acids.

V is TRBV30 and J is TRBJ2-3; D is undetermined. Between the trimmed V and J ends, which lost 3 bases and 2 bases, there was a span of 12 bases. This CDR3 has 14 residues. Germline CDR1 and CDR2: GTSNPN and SVGIG (reference sequence). The CDR3 DNA is TGTGCCTGGAGGAAGGGTGGGCTCACAGATACGCAGTATTTT. Residues: CAWRKGGLTDTQYF. Looking up the rest from reference TRBV30 and TRBJ2-3 gives the full variable domain: SQTIHQWPATLVQPVGSPLSLECTVEGTSNPNLYWYRQAAGRGLQLLFYSVGIGQISSEVPQNLSASRPQDRQFILSSKKLLLSDSGFYLCAWRKGGLTDTQYFGPGTRLTVL.

This rearrangement joins TRBV25-1 to TRBJ2-7; TRBD1 aligns across 9 bases. CDR1 and CDR2 from the germline V gene are MGHDK and SYGVNS. The CDR3 has 15 residues. With 7 bases clipped from V and 9 bases from J, the junction kept 16 bases outside the gene matches. CDR3 sequence reads: CASTTPAGQGYGQYF. The CDR3 nucleotides read TGTGCCAGCACCACTCCAGCGGGACAGGGATATGGGCAGTACTTC.

This clone was recorded once. The chain links TRBV6-1 to TRBJ2-7; D may be TRBD1 or TRBD2 (6 bases each). Germline CDR1 is MNHNS and CDR2 is SASEGT. This CDR3 is built from 13 residues. V lost 4 bases and J lost 3, with 10 bases in between. The CDR3 region has the DNA TGTGCCAGCAGTGTTGGAGGGGGCTACGAGCAGTACTTC. Amino acid sequence: CASSVGGGYEQYF.

This clone was seen only once. The V call is TRBV2, the J call TRBJ2-3; 7 nucleotides line up with TRBD2. CDR1 and CDR2 (germline): SNHLY, FYNNEI. The CDR3 covers 13 residues. The ends lost 7 bases at V and 1 base at J; junction bases unmatched: 2. The CDR3 nucleotides read TGTGCCAGCACGGGAGGACGCACAGATACGCAGTATTTT. Protein sequence: CASTGGRTDTQYF.

The chain couples TRBV5-4 to TRBJ1-2, with 9 bases aligning to TRBD1. This CDR3 has 16 residues. CDR1 and CDR2 (germline): SGHNT, YYREEE (reference sequence). The V and J ends lost 2 bases and 1 base, in that order; junction bases with no gene match: 6. CDR3 in amino acids: CASSLVRTGDNYGYTF. The CDR3 DNA follows: TGTGCCAGCAGCTTAGTACGGACAGGGGATAACTATGGCTACACCTTC.

This clone appeared a few times. The chain combines TRBV6-4 with TRBJ2-3; 12 positions agree with TRBD2. The CDR3 sequence is 15 residues long. V was pared by 3 bases and J by 5 bases, with 3 bases of the junction left unmatched. CDR1 and CDR2 from the germline V gene are MRHNA and SNTAGT. CDR3 in DNA: TGTGCCAGCAGTGAACTAGCGGGAGGTGGAGATACGCAGTATTTT. As protein: CASSELAGGGDTQYF.

The rearrangement links TRBV28 to TRBJ2-3; the match to TRBD1 covers 8 bases. CDR3 length: 15 amino acids. CDR1 is MDHEN, CDR2 SYDVKM, per germline. The ends lost 5 bases at V and 6 bases at J; junction bases unmatched: 10. Here the CDR3 reads CASSPGTGSVDTQYF. CDR3 sequence (DNA): TGTGCCAGCAGTCCCGGGACAGGCTCTGTGGATACGCAGTATTTT.

The V call is TRBV6-4, the J call TRBJ2-3, with D unclear. The CDR3 runs to 14 residues. V lost 3 bases and J lost 1, with 8 bases in between. Germline CDR1 MRHNA, CDR2 SNTAGT. CDR3 amino acids: CASSDQVGTDTQYF. Written as DNA, the CDR3 is TGTGCCAGCAGTGATCAGGTCGGCACAGATACGCAGTATTTT.

The chain recombines TRBV19 with TRBJ1-2; 10 bases are a match to TRBD1. Germline CDR1 LNHDA, CDR2 SQIVND (reference sequence). The CDR3 runs to 14 residues. V trimming: 5 bases; J trimming: 2 bases; junction bases outside the gene matches: 2. The CDR3 protein is CASSPGQGNYGYTF. CDR3 bases: TGTGCCAGTAGTCCGGGACAGGGGAACTATGGCTACACCTTC.

The chain carries TRBV7-9 and TRBJ2-7, with D perhaps matching TRBD1 (5 bases). Trimming removed 5 bases at V and 0 bases at J, with 8 bases between. Germline CDR1 and CDR2: SEHNR and FQNEAQ (reference sequence). The CDR3 runs 13 residues. The CDR3 here is CASSKDSSYEQYF. DNA for the CDR3: TGTGCCAGCAGCAAAGACAGCTCCTACGAGCAGTACTTC.